One sample yielded the 2 T cell receptor beta chains listed below, sequenced in a study of cytomegalovirus exposure and HLA in healthy donors. Amplification used 60 Vbeta primers and 13 Jbeta primers. Sequencing used immunoSEQ multiplex PCR; TCRdb keeps in-frame clones, though not all of them. The repertoire has about 140,000 clones, more than 70% of them found once; the top ten carry less than 1.5%. Sequencing was done on a sample of PBMCs. The receptor source for this set is a male donor in good health and CMV-seropositive.

The gene calls are TRBV9 and TRBJ1-2, with D tentatively TRBD1 (5 bases). Trimming took 0 bases from V and 3 from J, leaving 15 bases between them. The germline V gene encodes CDR1 SGDLS and CDR2 YYNGEE. The CDR3 spans 16 residues. The CDR3 bases are TGTGCCAGCAGCGTAGATTCTCGGGGGGTTGACTATGGCTACACCTTC. This codes for CASSVDSRGVDYGYTF.

The rearrangement links TRBV19 to TRBJ2-1; 13 positions agree with TRBD2. Trimming took 6 bases from V and 6 from J; bases not matched to a gene: 20. Germline CDR1 and CDR2: LNHDA and SQIVND (reference sequence). The CDR3 is 20 residues long. The CDR3 region is CASSQRTRLAGGLSGNEQFF. As DNA, the CDR3 is TGTGCCAGTAGCCAGAGAACCCGACTAGCGGGAGGCCTTTCAGGCAATGAGCAGTTCTTC.